This record covers a single TCR beta chain. Antigen: not known. Germline CDR1 and CDR2: SEHNR and FQNEAQ (reference sequence). The CDR3 has 15 amino acids. Trimming pared 5 bases from V and 3 bases from J, leaving 13 bases between. This sample was taken from a study of T cell responses to AZD1222 COVID-19 vaccine. For the study at large: Pooling was applied to second doses at about 4 or about 12 weeks. Study conclusions and caveats: Every sample of the repertoires postdated the peak T cell response. Researchers report vaccine-associated CD4 TCRs spanning spike, with dominance at 160-218 and 743-854. The donor group comprised mostly white British people and more females; the analysis possibly underestimated clonal diversity.

Libraries were prepared by immunoSEQ multiplex PCR; TCRdb keeps only in-frame clonotypes and omits some of them. This sample carries 140,000 to 150,000 clones, approximately 90% of them seen once, and the ten largest clones take about 3.7%. The rearrangement links TRBV7-9 to TRBJ2-2, with D perhaps TRBD1 (5 bases). Material: peripheral blood, obtained on day 0 of AZD1222 vaccination. The TCR was taken from an adult in good health. In nucleotides, the CDR3 is TGTGCCAGCAGCCACGACCGCAGGGACACCGGGGAGCTGTTTTTT. Translated, it gives CASSHDRRDTGELFF. The full variable domain, completed using reference TRBV7-9 and TRBJ2-2, is DTGVSQNPRHKITKRGQNVTFRCDPISEHNRLYWYRQTLGQGPEFLTYFQNEAQLEKSRLLSDRFSAERPKGSFSTLEIQRTEQGDSAMYLCASSHDRRDTGELFFGEGSRLTVL.